This T cell receptor beta chain was obtained from a study of blood T cell repertoires in COVID-19. Looking at the study overall: Both acute and convalescent COVID-19 samples were obtained from the United States, Italy and Spain. PBMCs, B-cell-depleted T cells, or T cells provided the cDNA or gDNA that made up the material.

Germline loops: CDR1 SGDLS, CDR2 YYNGEE. CDR3 size: 15 residues. Trimming pared 0 bases from V and 3 bases from J, leaving 13 bases between. Original handling: Amplification of reference gene primers was used by the study to estimate nucleated cell counts. Data came from immunoSEQ multiplex PCR; TCRdb stores just in-frame clones and leaves some out. V and J calls plus clone size are reproduced from that table; the DNA served to infer D and trimming. Of roughly 240,000 clones in the sample, approximately 85% are singletons; the top ten hold approximately 5%. Seattle-derived patients entered the study during active infection and were followed longitudinally.

The source is a man aged 45-65 years with COVID-19, enrolled during active disease. Material for sequencing was peripheral blood. This chain uses TRBV9 with TRBJ2-7, with a possible D match to TRBD1 (6 bases). The CDR3 DNA sequence: TGTGCCAGCAGCGTAGGGCAGGGGAGCATCTACGAGCAGTACTTC. It encodes CASSVGQGSIYEQYF.